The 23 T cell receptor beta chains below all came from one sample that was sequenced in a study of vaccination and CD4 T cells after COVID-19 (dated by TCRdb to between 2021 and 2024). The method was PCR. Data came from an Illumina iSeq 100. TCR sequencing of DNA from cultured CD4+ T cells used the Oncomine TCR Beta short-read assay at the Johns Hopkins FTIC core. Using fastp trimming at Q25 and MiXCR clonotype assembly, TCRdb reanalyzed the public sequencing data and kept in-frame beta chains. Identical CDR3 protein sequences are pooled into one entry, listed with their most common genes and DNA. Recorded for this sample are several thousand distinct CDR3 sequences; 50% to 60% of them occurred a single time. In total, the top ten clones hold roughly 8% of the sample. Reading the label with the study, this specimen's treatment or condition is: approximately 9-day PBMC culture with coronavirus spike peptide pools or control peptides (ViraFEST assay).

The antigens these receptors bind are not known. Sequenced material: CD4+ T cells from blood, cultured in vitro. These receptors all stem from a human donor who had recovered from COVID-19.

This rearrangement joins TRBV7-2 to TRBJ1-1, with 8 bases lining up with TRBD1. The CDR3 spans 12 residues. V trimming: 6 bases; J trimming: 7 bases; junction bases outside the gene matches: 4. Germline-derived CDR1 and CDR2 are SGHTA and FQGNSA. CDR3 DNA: TGTGCCAGCAGTATCGACAGGGGTGAAGCTTTCTTT. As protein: CASSIDRGEAFF.

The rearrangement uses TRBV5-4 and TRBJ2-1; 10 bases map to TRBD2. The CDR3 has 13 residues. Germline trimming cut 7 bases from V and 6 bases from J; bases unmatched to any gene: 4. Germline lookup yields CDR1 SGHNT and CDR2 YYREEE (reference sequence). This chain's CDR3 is CASVLAGANEQFF. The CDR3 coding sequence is TGTGCCAGCGTCCTAGCGGGAGCCAATGAGCAGTTCTTC.

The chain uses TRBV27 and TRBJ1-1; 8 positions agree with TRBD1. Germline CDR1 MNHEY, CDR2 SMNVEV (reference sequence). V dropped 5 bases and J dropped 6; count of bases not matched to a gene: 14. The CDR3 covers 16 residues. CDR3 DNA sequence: TGTGCCAGCAGTGGACGGACAGGGCGGGTTTGGGCTGAAGCTTTCTTT. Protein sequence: CASSGRTGRVWAEAFF.

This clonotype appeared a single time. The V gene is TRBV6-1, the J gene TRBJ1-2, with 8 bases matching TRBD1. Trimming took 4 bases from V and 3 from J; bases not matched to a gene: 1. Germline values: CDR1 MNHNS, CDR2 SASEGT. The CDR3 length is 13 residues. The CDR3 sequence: CASSVQGDYGYTF. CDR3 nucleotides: TGTGCCAGCAGTGTACAGGGGGACTATGGCTACACCTTC.

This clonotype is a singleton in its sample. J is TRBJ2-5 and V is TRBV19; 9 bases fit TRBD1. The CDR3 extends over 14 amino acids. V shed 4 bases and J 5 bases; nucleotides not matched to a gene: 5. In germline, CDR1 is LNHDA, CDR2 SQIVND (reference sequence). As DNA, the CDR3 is TGTGCCAGTAGTACCACAGGGGGCGGTGAGACCCAGTACTTC. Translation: CASSTTGGGETQYF.

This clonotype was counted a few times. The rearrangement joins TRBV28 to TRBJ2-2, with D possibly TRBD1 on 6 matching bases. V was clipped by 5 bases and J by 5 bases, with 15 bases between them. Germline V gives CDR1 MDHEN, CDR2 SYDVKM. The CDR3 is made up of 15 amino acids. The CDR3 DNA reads TGTGCCAGCAGTCGCCCCAGGGGCAGTACCGGGGAGCTGTTTTTT. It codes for CASSRPRGSTGELFF.

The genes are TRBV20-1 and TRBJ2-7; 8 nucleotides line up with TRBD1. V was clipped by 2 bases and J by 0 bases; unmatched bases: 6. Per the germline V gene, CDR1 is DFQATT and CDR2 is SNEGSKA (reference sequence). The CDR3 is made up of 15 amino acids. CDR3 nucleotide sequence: TGCAGTGCTAGATCCCTCACAGGGGGCTCCTACGAGCAGTACTTC. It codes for CSARSLTGGSYEQYF.

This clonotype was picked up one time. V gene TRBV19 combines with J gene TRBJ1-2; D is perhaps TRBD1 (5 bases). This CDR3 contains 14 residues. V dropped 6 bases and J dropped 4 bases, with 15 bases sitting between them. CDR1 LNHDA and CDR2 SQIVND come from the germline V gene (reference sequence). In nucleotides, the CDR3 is TGTGCCAGTAGATTAGAAAGGGGCGCCTATGGCTACACCTTC. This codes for CASRLERGAYGYTF.

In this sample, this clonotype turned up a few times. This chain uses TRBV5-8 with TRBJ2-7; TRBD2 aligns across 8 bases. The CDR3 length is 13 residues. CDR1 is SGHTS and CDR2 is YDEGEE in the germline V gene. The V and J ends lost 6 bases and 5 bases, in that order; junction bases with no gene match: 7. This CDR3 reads CASTQRGGNEQYF. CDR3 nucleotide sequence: TGTGCCAGCACCCAACGGGGGGGCAACGAGCAGTACTTC.

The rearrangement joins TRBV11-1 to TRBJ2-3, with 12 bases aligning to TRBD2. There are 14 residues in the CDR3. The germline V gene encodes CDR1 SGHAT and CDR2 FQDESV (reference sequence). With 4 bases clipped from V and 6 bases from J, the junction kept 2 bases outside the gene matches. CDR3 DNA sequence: TGTGCCAGCAGCTCTAGCGGGAGGGGGGATACGCAGTATTTT. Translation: CASSSSGRGDTQYF.

The CDR3 loop reads CASSPKAQGTQYF. CDR3 bases: TGTGCCAGCAGTCCAAAAGCCCAAGGTACGCAGTATTTT. The chain recombines TRBV6-1 with TRBJ2-3; no definite D call. The CDR3 is 13 residues long. V shed 5 bases and J shed 8 bases, with 14 bases lying between them. Germline V gives CDR1 MNHNS, CDR2 SASEGT.

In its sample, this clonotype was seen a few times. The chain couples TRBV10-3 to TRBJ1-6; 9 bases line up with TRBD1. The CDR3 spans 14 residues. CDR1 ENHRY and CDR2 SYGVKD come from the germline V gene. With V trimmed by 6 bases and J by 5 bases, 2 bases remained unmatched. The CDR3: CAISRDRDNSPLHF. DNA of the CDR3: TGTGCCATCAGCCGGGACAGGGATAATTCACCCCTCCACTTT.

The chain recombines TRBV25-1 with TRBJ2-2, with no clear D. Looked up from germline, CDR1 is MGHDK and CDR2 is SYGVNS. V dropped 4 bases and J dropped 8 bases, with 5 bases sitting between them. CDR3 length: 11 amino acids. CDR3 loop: CASSARGELFF. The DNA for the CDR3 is TGTGCCAGCAGTGCCAGGGGGGAGCTGTTTTTT.

CDR3 loop: CASSPQLWAQYF. The DNA of the CDR3 is TGTGCCAGCAGCCCCCAATTGTGGGCCCAGTACTTC. V and J are TRBV2 and TRBJ2-5; D is uncertain. The V and J ends lost 6 bases and 9 bases respectively, with 14 bases between them. The CDR3 extends over 12 amino acids. CDR1 is SNHLY, CDR2 FYNNEI, per germline.

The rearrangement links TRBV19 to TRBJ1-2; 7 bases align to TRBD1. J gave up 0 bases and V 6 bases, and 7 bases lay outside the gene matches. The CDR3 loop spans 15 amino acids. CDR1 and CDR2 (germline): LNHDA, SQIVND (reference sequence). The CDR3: CASRGPGQSNYGYTF. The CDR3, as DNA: TGTGCCAGTAGGGGCCCGGGACAGTCTAACTATGGCTACACCTTC.

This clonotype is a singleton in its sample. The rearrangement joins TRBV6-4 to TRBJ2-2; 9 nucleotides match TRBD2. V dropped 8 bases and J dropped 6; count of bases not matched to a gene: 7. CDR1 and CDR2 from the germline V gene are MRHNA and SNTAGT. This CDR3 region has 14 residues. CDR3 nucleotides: TGTGCCAGCCGCGGCGGGAGGGCCCCCGGGGAGCTGTTTTTT. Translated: CASRGGRAPGELFF.

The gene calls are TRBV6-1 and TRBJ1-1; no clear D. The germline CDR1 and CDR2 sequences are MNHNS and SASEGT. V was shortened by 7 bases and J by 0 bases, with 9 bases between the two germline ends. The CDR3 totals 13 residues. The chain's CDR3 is CASIGLLNTEAFF. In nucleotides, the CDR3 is TGTGCCAGCATCGGACTGCTGAACACTGAAGCTTTCTTT.

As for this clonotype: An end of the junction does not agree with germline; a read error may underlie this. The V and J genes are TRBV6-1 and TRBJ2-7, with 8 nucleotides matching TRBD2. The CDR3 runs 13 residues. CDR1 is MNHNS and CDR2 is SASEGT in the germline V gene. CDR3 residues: CASSEIAAGGNDF. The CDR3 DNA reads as TGTGCCAGCAGTGAAATAGCGGCGGGAGGAAACGACTTC.

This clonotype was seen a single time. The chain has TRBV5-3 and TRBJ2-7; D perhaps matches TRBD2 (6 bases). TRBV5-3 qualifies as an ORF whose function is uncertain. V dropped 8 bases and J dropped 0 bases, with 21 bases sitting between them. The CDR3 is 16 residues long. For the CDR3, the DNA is TGTGCCAGCAGCCCTGGCGGGACCTACAACTCCTACGAGCAGTACTTC. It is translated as CASSPGGTYNSYEQYF.

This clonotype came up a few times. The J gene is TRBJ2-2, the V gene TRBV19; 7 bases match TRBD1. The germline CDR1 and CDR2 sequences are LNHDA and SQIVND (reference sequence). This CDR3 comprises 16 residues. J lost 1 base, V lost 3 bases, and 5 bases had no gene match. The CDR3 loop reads CASSIRTGVNTGELFF. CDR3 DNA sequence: TGTGCCAGTAGTATTCGAACAGGGGTGAACACCGGGGAGCTGTTTTTT.

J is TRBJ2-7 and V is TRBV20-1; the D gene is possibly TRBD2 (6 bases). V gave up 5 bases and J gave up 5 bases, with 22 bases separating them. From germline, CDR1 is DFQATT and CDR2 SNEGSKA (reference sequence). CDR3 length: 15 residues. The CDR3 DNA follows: TGCAGTGCTCGCCCGAAGACCGGGACTGGCAACGAGCAGTACTTC. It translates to CSARPKTGTGNEQYF.

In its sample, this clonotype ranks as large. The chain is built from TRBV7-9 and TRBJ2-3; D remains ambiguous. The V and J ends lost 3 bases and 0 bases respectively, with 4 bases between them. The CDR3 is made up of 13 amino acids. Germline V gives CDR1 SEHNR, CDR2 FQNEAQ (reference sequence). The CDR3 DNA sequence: TGTGCCAGCAGCTTCCAGAGCACAGATACGCAGTATTTT. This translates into CASSFQSTDTQYF.

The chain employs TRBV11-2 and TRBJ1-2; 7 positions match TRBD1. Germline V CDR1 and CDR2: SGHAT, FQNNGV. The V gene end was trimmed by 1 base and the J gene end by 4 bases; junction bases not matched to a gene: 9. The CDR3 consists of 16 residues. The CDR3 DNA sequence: TGTGCCAGCAGCTTAGGTGGCGGCAGGGGGGTCTATGGCTACACCTTC. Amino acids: CASSLGGGRGVYGYTF.